This T cell receptor beta chain was observed in a study of blood T cell repertoires in COVID-19 (dated by TCRdb to the early 2020s). Some background on the complete study: Samples covering the acute and convalescent phases of COVID-19 were provided by collaborators in the United States, Italy and Spain. Where HLA class I and class II types were available, the types were taken from metadata supplied by the sample provider, not from assay-based typing. Deeply sampled blood TCRbeta repertoires from subjects exposed to, actively infected with, or recovered from COVID-19 were included in the dataset. A de-identified subject ID, COVID-19 status, age in years and sex were almost always included in the sample metadata. The samples were drawn from two sources: the first 160 participants of the ongoing ImmuneRACE study, and 1,254 subjects contributed by 6 global collaborators. The repertoires were released in a freely available public database meant as a resource for research on the immune response to SARS-CoV-2. The prospective study material was composed of cDNA or gDNA derived from T cells, B-cell-depleted T cells, or PBMCs. What the study reported, not specific to this receptor: The quantity of clinical and demographic metadata differed by source and by participant and was supplied without curation.

Trimming removed 8 bases from V and 0 bases from J, leaving 14 bases between the germline ends. CDR1 and CDR2 are drawn from the germline V gene: LGHNA, YSLEER. From its cysteine to its phenylalanine, the CDR3 spans 15 amino acids. Only the CDR3 part of the read is kept: 45 bases, read in frame from the first base. The immunoSEQ Assay, a bias-controlled multiplex PCR, was used to amplify TCRbeta CDR3 regions from genomic DNA. From the authors' description of their analysis: The number of nucleated cells in each sample was estimated by amplification of reference gene primers within the assay. To quantify the absolute abundance of each unique TCRbeta CDR3 rearrangement, sequence reads were collapsed and filtered. For each sample, productive Simpson clonality was calculated by taking the square root of Simpson's diversity index across productive rearrangements. TCRdb obtained this table from immuneACCESS and retained in-frame rearrangements with V and J assigned. These tables miss some clones; where compared with another copy, unresolved V genes account for less than half of the shortfall, and the remainder is unexplained. That table is the source of V, J and clone size, and D and trimming were worked out from the DNA. The sample table records 200,000 to 300,000 clones; about 81% of these occur just once. The ten biggest clones cover roughly 12% of the sample.

Each collaborating institution followed its own protocols to collect whole blood in K2EDTA tubes. For TCRbeta analysis, collaborators shipped samples as frozen whole blood, isolated PBMCs, or DNA extracted from either of those sample types. This clone was seen a few times. Its binding antigen is unknown. Nothing much larger sits one base from this clone, and base qualities are not available. Material for sequencing was peripheral blood. The clonotype was recovered from an older woman with active or convalescent COVID-19. The V gene is TRBV4-3 and the J gene is TRBJ1-3; a tentative D call is TRBD1 (5 bases match). DNA sequence: TGCGCCAGCCGGGAGGGGACGGGCTCTGGAAACACCATATATTTT. It encodes CASREGTGSGNTIYF.